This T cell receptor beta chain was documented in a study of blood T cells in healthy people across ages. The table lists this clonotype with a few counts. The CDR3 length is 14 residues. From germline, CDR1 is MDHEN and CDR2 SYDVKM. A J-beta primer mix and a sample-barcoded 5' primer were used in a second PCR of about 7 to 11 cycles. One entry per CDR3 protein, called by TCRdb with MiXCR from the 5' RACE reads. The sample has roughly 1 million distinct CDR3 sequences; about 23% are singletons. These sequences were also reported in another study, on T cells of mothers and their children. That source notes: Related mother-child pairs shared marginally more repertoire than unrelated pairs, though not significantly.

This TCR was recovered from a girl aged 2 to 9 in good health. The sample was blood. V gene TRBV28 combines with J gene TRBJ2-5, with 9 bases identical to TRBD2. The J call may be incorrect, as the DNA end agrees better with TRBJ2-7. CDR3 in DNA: TGTGCCAGCATCCCCAGCGGGGGGTACTACGAGCAGTACTTC. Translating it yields CASIPSGGYYEQYF.